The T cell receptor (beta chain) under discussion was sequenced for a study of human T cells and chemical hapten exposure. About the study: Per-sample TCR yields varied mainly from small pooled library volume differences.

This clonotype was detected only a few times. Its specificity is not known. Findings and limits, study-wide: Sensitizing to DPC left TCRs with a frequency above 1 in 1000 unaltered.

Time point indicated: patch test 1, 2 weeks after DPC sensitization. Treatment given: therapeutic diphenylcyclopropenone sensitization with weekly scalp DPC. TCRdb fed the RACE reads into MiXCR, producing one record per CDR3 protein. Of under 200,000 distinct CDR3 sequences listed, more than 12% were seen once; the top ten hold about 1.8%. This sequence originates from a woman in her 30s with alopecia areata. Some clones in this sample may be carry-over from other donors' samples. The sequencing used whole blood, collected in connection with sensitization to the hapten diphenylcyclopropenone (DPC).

CDR3 sequence reads: CASSRRQGYTGELFF. CDR3 coding DNA: TGTGCCAGCAGTCGGCGACAGGGGTACACCGGGGAGCTGTTTTTT. V usage is TRBV27 and J usage is TRBJ2-2; 8 nucleotides align to TRBD1. CDR1 and CDR2 from the germline V gene are MNHEY and SMNVEV (reference sequence). The CDR3 is made up of 15 amino acids. V trimming: 5 bases; J trimming: 3 bases; junction bases outside the gene matches: 5.